This T cell receptor (beta chain) is from a study of T-cell reconstitution after alpha-beta-depleted transplantation in children. This clonotype was counted only a few times. Germline CDR1 and CDR2: SGHKS and YYEKEE (reference sequence). The J segment lost 1 base and the V segment lost 5 bases, leaving 5 bases of the junction unmatched. The CDR3 extends over 15 amino acids. Unique molecular identifiers featured in how the TCRbeta library was prepared. TCRdb ran MiXCR on the PCR reads and lists one entry per CDR3 protein. The data contain just over 950,000 distinct CDR3 sequences, 25% to 35% of them seen just once; the ten biggest clones take up over 25%.

The chain couples TRBV5-5 to TRBJ2-3; 9 bases map to TRBD1. The source material was PBMCs, mostly from graft donor cells, sampled 360 days after TCRalphabeta/CD19-depleted stem cell transplant. This receptor was identified in a boy under three years old who had a stem cell transplant for SCID, so the T cells may come from the graft donor. The CDR3 nucleotides read TGTGCCAGCAGATACGGACAGGGGCGCACAGATACGCAGTATTTT. Amino acids: CASRYGQGRTDTQYF.